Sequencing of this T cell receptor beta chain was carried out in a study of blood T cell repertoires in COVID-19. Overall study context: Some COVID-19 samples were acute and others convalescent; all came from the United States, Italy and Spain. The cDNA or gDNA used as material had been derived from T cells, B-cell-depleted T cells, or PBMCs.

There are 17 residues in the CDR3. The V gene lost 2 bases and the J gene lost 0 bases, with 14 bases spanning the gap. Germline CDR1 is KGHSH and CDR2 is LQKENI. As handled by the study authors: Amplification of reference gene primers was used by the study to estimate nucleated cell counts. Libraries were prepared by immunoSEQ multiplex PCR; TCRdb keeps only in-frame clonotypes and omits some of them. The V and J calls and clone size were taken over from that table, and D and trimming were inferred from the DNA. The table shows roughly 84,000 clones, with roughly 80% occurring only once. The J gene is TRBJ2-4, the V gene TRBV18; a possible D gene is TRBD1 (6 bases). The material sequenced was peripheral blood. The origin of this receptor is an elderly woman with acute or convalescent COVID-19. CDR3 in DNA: TGTGCCAGCTCACCAAAGGACAGTTCAGTAGCCAAAAACATTCAGTACTTC. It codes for CASSPKDSSVAKNIQYF.